One and the same sample provided the 14 T cell receptor beta chains below, sequenced in a study of cytomegalovirus exposure and HLA in healthy donors (dated by TCRdb to 2015 to 2018). Library preparation used the immunoSEQ multiplex PCR assay. For the multiplex PCR, a mixture combining 60 forward primers for TCR Vbeta segments and 13 reverse primers for TCR Jbeta segments was used. As stored in TCRdb, this immuneACCESS dataset retains in-frame rearrangements with V and J assigned. A fraction of the clones does not appear; measured against another copy, unresolved V genes explain less than half of the discrepancy, and the remainder lacks a known reason. This sample lists some 110,000 clones; roughly an eighth were detected once. 16% of the sample goes to the ten largest clones. Sequencing was carried out using PBMCs. These TCRs come from a man aged 40-50 years in good health and CMV-seropositive.

This clone was counted a few times. This sequence joins TRBV19 and TRBJ1-5, with 8 bases identical to TRBD1. This CDR3 contains 16 residues. The germline gives CDR1 LNHDA, CDR2 SQIVND (reference sequence). Trimming took 3 bases from V and 2 from J; bases not matched to a gene: 6. The CDR3 nucleotides are TGTGCCAGTAGTATGAGACAGGGGACCGGCAATCAGCCCCAGCATTTT. It is translated as CASSMRQGTGNQPQHF.

Only a few counts were recorded for this clone. This chain links TRBV2 with TRBJ2-7; 10 bases line up with TRBD2. Trimming cost V 3 bases and J 7 bases; bases outside gene matches: 9. The CDR3 runs to 15 residues. From germline, CDR1 is SNHLY and CDR2 FYNNEI. CDR3: CASSEFASGSWEQYF. DNA for the CDR3: TGTGCCAGCAGTGAGTTTGCTAGCGGGAGTTGGGAGCAGTACTTC.

The chain recombines TRBV11-3 with TRBJ2-7, with 8 bases aligning to TRBD1. The length of the CDR3 is 14 residues. Germline trimming cut 4 bases from V and 6 bases from J; bases unmatched to any gene: 8. Per the germline V gene, CDR1 is SGHNT and CDR2 is YENEEA. CDR3 nucleotides: TGTGCCAGCAGCTCTACAGGGGGATGGGGCGAGCAGTACTTC. Protein: CASSSTGGWGEQYF.

This clone has only a few counts. The chain is built from TRBV7-2 and TRBJ2-5; D might be TRBD2 (6 bases). There are 15 residues in the CDR3. Trimming took 4 bases from V and 1 from J, leaving 13 bases between them. Germline V gene sequence: CDR1 SGHTA, CDR2 FQGNSA. The CDR3 region is CASSSLGGVQETQYF. In nucleotides, the CDR3 is TGTGCCAGCAGCTCACTCGGCGGGGTCCAAGAGACCCAGTACTTC.

This clone was detected only a few times. The V gene is TRBV15, the J gene TRBJ2-1; 9 nucleotides agree with TRBD2. Trimming removed 1 base from V and 3 bases from J; junction bases left unmatched: 4. This CDR3 has 16 amino acids. Germline CDR1 LNHNV, CDR2 YYDKDF (reference sequence). For the CDR3, the DNA is TGTGCCACCAGCAGAGTAGCGGGAGAGGGCTACAATGAGCAGTTCTTC. Its translation: CATSRVAGEGYNEQFF.

J is TRBJ2-7 and V is TRBV7-9, with TRBD2 matching over 7 bases. The V and J ends lost 5 bases and 0 bases, in that order; junction bases with no gene match: 7. The germline CDR1 and CDR2 sequences are SEHNR and FQNEAQ (reference sequence). The CDR3 is 15 amino acids. CDR3 nucleotide sequence: TGTGCCAGCAGCCCTAGCGGATCTAACTCCTACGAGCAGTACTTC. Translating it yields CASSPSGSNSYEQYF.

This clone was detected only a few times. This rearrangement joins TRBV5-1 to TRBJ2-3; D is perhaps TRBD1 (5 bases). There are 14 residues in the CDR3. Trimming cost V 7 bases and J 6 bases, with 18 bases left between them. CDR1 and CDR2 (germline): SGHRS, YFSETQ. The CDR3 loop is CASGAWSSSDTQYF. CDR3 nucleotides: TGCGCCAGCGGGGCTTGGTCCAGTTCGGATACGCAGTATTTT.

The CDR3 region has the DNA TGTGCCAGCAGCCCGGGACACTTCTTGAACACTGAAGCTTTCTTT. Protein: CASSPGHFLNTEAFF. The chain uses TRBV11-2 and TRBJ1-1; possible D gene TRBD1, 6 bases. The CDR3 spans 15 residues. Deletions cut 5 bases from V and 0 bases from J, with 13 bases between. Germline V gene lookup returns CDR1 SGHAT and CDR2 FQNNGV. Full variable domain (outside the CDR3, taken from reference TRBV11-2 and TRBJ1-1): EAGVAQSPRYKIIEKRQSVAFWCNPISGHATLYWYQQILGQGPKLLIQFQNNGVVDDSQLPKDRFSAERLKGVDSTLKIQPAKLEDSAVYLCASSPGHFLNTEAFFGQGTRLTVV.

This clone appeared a few times. The chain couples TRBV7-6 to TRBJ2-1, with D tentatively TRBD1 (6 bases). Per the germline V gene, CDR1 is SGHVS and CDR2 is FNYEAQ. This CDR3 spans 15 amino acids. Trimming cost V 1 base and J 4 bases, with 11 bases left between them. The CDR3 nucleotides are TGTGCCAGCAGCTTAGGTGGACAGATATACAATGAGCAGTTCTTC. Translation: CASSLGGQIYNEQFF. Full variable domain (remainder filled in from reference TRBV7-6 and TRBJ2-1): GAGVSQSPRYKVTKRGQDVALRCDPISGHVSLYWYRQALGQGPEFLTYFNYEAQQDKSGLPNDRFSAERPEGSISTLTIQRTEQRDSAMYRCASSLGGQIYNEQFFGPGTRLTVL.

This clone occurred a few times. The chain recombines TRBV19 with TRBJ1-2; weak D call: TRBD1 (6 bases). CDR1 and CDR2 from the germline V gene are LNHDA and SQIVND (reference sequence). The CDR3 loop spans 14 amino acids. V lost 5 bases and J 5 bases, leaving 15 bases between the germline ends. CDR3 loop: CASSSRGAWYGYTF. The CDR3 bases are TGTGCCAGTAGTTCACGGGGGGCCTGGTATGGCTACACCTTC.

The chain uses TRBV9 and TRBJ2-2; D is possibly TRBD1 (5 bases). Germline CDR1 SGDLS, CDR2 YYNGEE. The CDR3 consists of 13 residues. The V gene lost 4 bases and the J gene lost 6 bases, with 10 bases spanning the gap. CDR3 in DNA: TGTGCCAGCAGCCTTACAGGTTCCGGGGAGCTGTTTTTT. Translation gives CASSLTGSGELFF.

A few counts support this clone. The chain has TRBV6-1 and TRBJ1-1; D possibly corresponds to TRBD1 (5 bases). The germline V gene encodes CDR1 MNHNS and CDR2 SASEGT. This CDR3 is 15 amino acids long. Trimming stripped 7 bases from V and 2 bases from J, with 17 bases between. The chain's CDR3 is CASKTGGWENTEAFF. For the CDR3, the DNA is TGTGCCAGCAAAACCGGGGGGTGGGAAAACACTGAAGCTTTCTTT.

The V gene is TRBV13, the J gene TRBJ2-5, with 9 bases fitting TRBD1. The CDR3 totals 17 residues. With 4 bases clipped from V and 5 bases from J, the junction kept 14 bases outside the gene matches. Germline lookup yields CDR1 PRHDT and CDR2 FYEKMQ (reference sequence). The CDR3 here is CASSSIRPGQGSETQYF. The CDR3 bases are TGTGCCAGCAGCTCAATAAGACCGGGACAGGGAAGTGAGACCCAGTACTTC.

CDR3 amino acids: CASTDRWGDQPQHF. CDR3 nucleotides: TGTGCCAGCACTGACAGGTGGGGTGATCAGCCCCAGCATTTT. The chain carries TRBV28 and TRBJ1-5; maybe TRBD1 (6 bases). V dropped 7 bases and J dropped 5 bases, with 15 bases sitting between them. The CDR3 sequence is 14 residues long. CDR1 is MDHEN, CDR2 SYDVKM, per germline. Full variable domain (outside the CDR3, taken from reference TRBV28 and TRBJ1-5): DVKVTQSSRYLVKRTGEKVFLECVQDMDHENMFWYRQDPGLGLRLIYFSYDVKMKEKGDIPEGYSVSREKKERFSLILESASTNQTSMYLCASTDRWGDQPQHFGDGTRLSIL.